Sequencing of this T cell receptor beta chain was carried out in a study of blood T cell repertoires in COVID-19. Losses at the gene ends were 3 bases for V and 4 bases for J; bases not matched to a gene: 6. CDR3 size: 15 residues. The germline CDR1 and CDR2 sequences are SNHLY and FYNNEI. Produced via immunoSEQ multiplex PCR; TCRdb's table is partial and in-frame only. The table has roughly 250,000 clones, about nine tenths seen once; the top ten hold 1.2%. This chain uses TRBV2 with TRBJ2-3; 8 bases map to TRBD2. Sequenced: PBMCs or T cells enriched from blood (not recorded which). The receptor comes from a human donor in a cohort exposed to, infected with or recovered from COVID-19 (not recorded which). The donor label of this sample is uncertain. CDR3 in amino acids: CASSDTGGYADTQYF. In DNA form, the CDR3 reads TGTGCCAGCAGTGATACGGGGGGGTACGCAGATACGCAGTATTTT. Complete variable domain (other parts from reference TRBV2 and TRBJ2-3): EPEVTQTPSHQVTQMGQEVILRCVPISNHLYFYWYRQILGQKVEFLVSFYNNEISEKSEIFDDQFSVERPDGSNFTLKIRSTKLEDSAMYFCASSDTGGYADTQYFGPGTRLTVL.